Each of the 17 T cell receptor beta chains below was sequenced from the same sample in a study of beta chain features in type 1 diabetes. The authors reverse transcribed all of the isolated RNA, so sequencing captured expressed TCRB transcripts. TCRdb's table, derived via immunoSEQ multiplex PCR, lists solely in-frame clones and lacks some. The sample has about 320,000 clones; less than 15% are singletons. The specimen was central memory CD4+ T cells from blood. The receptors come from a young man in good health.

J is TRBJ2-1 and V is TRBV19; 13 bases map to TRBD2. Germline V gene data show CDR1 as LNHDA and CDR2 as SQIVND (reference sequence). The CDR3 spans 12 residues. The V gene end was trimmed by 9 bases and the J gene end by 15 bases; junction bases not matched to a gene: 8. CDR3 residues: CASQTSGGYLFF. The CDR3 DNA follows: TGTGCCAGCCAGACTAGCGGGGGGTATCTGTTCTTC.

Only a few counts were recorded for this clone. The rearrangement links TRBV11-2 to TRBJ1-1; D might be TRBD1 (6 bases). V lost 5 bases and J 5 bases, leaving 21 bases between the germline ends. CDR1 and CDR2 from the germline V gene are SGHAT and FQNNGV. CDR3 size: 16 residues. Here the CDR3 reads CASSRIPGHLGTEAFF. The CDR3 nucleotides are TGTGCCAGCAGCCGTATACCGGGACACCTAGGGACTGAAGCTTTCTTT.

The sample holds a few counts of this clone. The chain recombines TRBV6-1 with TRBJ1-6; D remains unclear. This CDR3 contains 15 residues. CDR1 and CDR2 (germline): MNHNS, SASEGT. Trimming took off 4 bases at V and 5 bases at J, with 12 bases between the two ends. DNA for the CDR3: TGTGCCAGCAGTGCTCGGGAGTGGAATAATTCACCCCTCCACTTT. It is translated as CASSAREWNNSPLHF.

This clone was observed a handful of times. The V call is TRBV18, the J call TRBJ1-2; tentatively, D is TRBD1 (6 bases). Germline CDR1 and CDR2: KGHSH and LQKENI. The CDR3 spans 14 residues. The germline V and J ends were trimmed by 5 bases and 7 bases, with 17 bases remaining between them. The DNA of the CDR3 is TGTGCCAGCTCAACCCTGCCCAGGGGAGGTGGCTACACCTTC. It codes for CASSTLPRGGGYTF.

At least ten counts were recorded for this clone. This chain joins TRBV19 and TRBJ2-5; unclear D gene. V was clipped by 3 bases and J by 5 bases, with 4 bases between them. Germline-derived CDR1 and CDR2 are LNHDA and SQIVND (reference sequence). The CDR3 covers 11 residues. The chain's CDR3 is CASSIRETQYF. The CDR3 region has the DNA TGTGCCAGTAGTATTCGGGAGACCCAGTACTTC. Based on the CDR3 plus reference TRBV19 and TRBJ2-5, the full variable domain is DGGITQSPKYLFRKEGQNVTLSCEQNLNHDAMYWYRQDPGQGLRLIYYSQIVNDFQKGDIAEGYSVSREKKESFPLTVTSAQKNPTAFYLCASSIRETQYFGPGTRLLVL.

V is TRBV5-4 and J is TRBJ1-5, with D tentatively TRBD1 (5 bases). V lost 4 bases to trimming and J lost 0 bases, with 11 bases between them. The CDR3 has 15 amino acids. The germline CDR1 and CDR2 sequences are SGHNT and YYREEE (reference sequence). The DNA for the CDR3 is TGTGCCAGCAGCAAGGGAGGGGATAGCAATCAGCCCCAGCATTTT. Its protein is CASSKGGDSNQPQHF.

The chain employs TRBV9 and TRBJ2-1; D remains unclear. This CDR3 is built from 13 residues. Germline V gene sequence: CDR1 SGDLS, CDR2 YYNGEE. Trimming took off 2 bases at V and 5 bases at J, with 8 bases between the two ends. CDR3 nucleotides: TGTGCCAGCAGCGTTTCGGAGCACAATGAGCAGTTCTTC. It encodes CASSVSEHNEQFF.

The chain links TRBV11-1 to TRBJ2-3; 11 nucleotides match TRBD2. Germline V gives CDR1 SGHAT, CDR2 FQDESV (reference sequence). The CDR3 has 15 amino acids. Trimming took 2 bases from V and 5 from J; bases not matched to a gene: 3. CDR3 nucleotide sequence: TGTGCCAGCAGCTTAACTAGCGGGAGTGGAGATACGCAGTATTTT. Translating it yields CASSLTSGSGDTQYF.

V and J are TRBV7-6 and TRBJ2-7; D remains ambiguous. Trimming took 1 base from V and 1 from J, leaving 11 bases between them. This CDR3 has 15 amino acids. Germline-derived CDR1 and CDR2 are SGHVS and FNYEAQ. The CDR3 sequence: CASSLVDAESYEQYF. CDR3 in DNA: TGTGCCAGCAGCTTAGTCGACGCGGAGTCCTACGAGCAGTACTTC.

As regards this clone: At one boundary the junction diverges from the germline segment, which might be a read error. The chain employs TRBV14 and TRBJ2-7, with D tentatively TRBD2 (6 bases). The CDR3 contains 12 residues. CDR1 SGHDN and CDR2 FVKESK come from the germline V gene. The CDR3 nucleotides read TGTGCCAGCAGCCAAGATTGGAGGGTATCGGACTTC. It codes for CASSQDWRVSDF.

The J gene is TRBJ1-2, the V gene TRBV4-3; 7 bases map to TRBD1. The V segment lost 3 bases and the J segment 4 bases; nucleotides outside the gene matches: 11. There are 16 residues in the CDR3. Germline CDR1 reads LGHNA; CDR2 reads YSLEER. CDR3 loop: CASSQQHRDSVYGYTF. CDR3 nucleotide sequence: TGCGCCAGCAGCCAGCAACACCGGGACAGTGTCTATGGCTACACCTTC.

This clone was seen many times. This chain connects TRBV7-9 to TRBJ1-2; TRBD1 is a possible D gene (5 bases). The V end was cut by 4 bases, the J end by 3 bases, with 6 bases between. The CDR3 contains 12 residues. Germline V gene sequence: CDR1 SEHNR, CDR2 FQNEAQ (reference sequence). CDR3 sequence: CASSSTDYGYTF. DNA of the CDR3: TGTGCCAGCAGCTCGACAGACTATGGCTACACCTTC. The whole variable domain, remainder taken from reference TRBV7-9 and TRBJ1-2, is DTGVSQNPRHKITKRGQNVTFRCDPISEHNRLYWYRQTLGQGPEFLTYFQNEAQLEKSRLLSDRFSAERPKGSFSTLEIQRTEQGDSAMYLCASSSTDYGYTFGSGTRLTVV.

This clone turned up a few times. The chain employs TRBV28 and TRBJ2-1; D remains ambiguous. CDR1 MDHEN and CDR2 SYDVKM come from the germline V gene. Trimming left V 2 bases short and J 15 bases short, with 14 bases between. The CDR3 is 12 residues long. CDR3 nucleotide sequence: TGTGCCAGCAGTTTAGTAGGAGAAAGTATGTTCTTC. Residues: CASSLVGESMFF.

V is TRBV7-9 and J is TRBJ2-5, with D uncertain. The CDR3 covers 16 residues. Germline CDR1 reads SEHNR; CDR2 reads FQNEAQ (reference sequence). With 1 base removed from V and 2 bases from J, the gap between germline ends came to 14 bases. In nucleotides, the CDR3 is TGTGCCAGCAGCTTAGGTAACGGCCTACAACAAGAGACCCAGTACTTC. It yields the protein CASSLGNGLQQETQYF.

As DNA, the CDR3 is TGTGCCAGCAGCTTACGCCCGGGGAACACTGAAGCTTTCTTT. Translation gives CASSLRPGNTEAFF. This rearrangement joins TRBV7-9 to TRBJ1-1; unclear D gene. This CDR3 contains 14 residues. Germline assignment: CDR1 SEHNR and CDR2 FQNEAQ (reference sequence). V lost 2 bases to trimming and J lost 1 base, with 8 bases between them.

The rearrangement uses TRBV6-1 and TRBJ1-2, with D uncertain. The V gene lost 0 bases and the J gene lost 10 bases, with 18 bases spanning the gap. The CDR3 length is 15 residues. The germline gives CDR1 MNHNS, CDR2 SASEGT. The CDR3 region has the DNA TGTGCCAGCAGTGAAGCATACAAACGACTCGGGGTCTACACCTTC. This gives the protein CASSEAYKRLGVYTF.

V and J are TRBV4-1 and TRBJ1-5; TRBD1 is a possible D gene (6 bases). The CDR3 totals 16 residues. CDR1 and CDR2 (germline): MGHRA, YSYEKL. V was cut by 0 bases and J by 6 bases, with 15 bases left in between. CDR3 nucleotides: TGCGCCAGCAGCCAAGAGAGCCAGGGGCTAAGTCAGCCCCAGCATTTT. Protein: CASSQESQGLSQPQHF.